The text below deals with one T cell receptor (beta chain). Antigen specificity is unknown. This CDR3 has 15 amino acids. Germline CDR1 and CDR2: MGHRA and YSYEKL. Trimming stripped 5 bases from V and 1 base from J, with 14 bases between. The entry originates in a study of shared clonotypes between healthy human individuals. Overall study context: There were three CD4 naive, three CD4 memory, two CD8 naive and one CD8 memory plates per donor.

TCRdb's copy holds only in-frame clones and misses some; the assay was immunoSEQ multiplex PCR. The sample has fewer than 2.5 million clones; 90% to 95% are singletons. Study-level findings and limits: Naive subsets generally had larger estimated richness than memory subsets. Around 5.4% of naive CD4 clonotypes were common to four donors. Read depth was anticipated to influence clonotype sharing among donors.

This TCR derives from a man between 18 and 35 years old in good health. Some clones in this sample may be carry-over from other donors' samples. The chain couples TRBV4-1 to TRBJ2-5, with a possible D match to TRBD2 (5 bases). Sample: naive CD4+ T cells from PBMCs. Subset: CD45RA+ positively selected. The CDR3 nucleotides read TGCGCCAGCAGCAGACTAACGGGCCGCCAAGAGACCCAGTACTTC. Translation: CASSRLTGRQETQYF.